A selection of T cell receptor beta chains follows, all from one sample in a study of graft-versus-host responses after intestinal transplantation. Their antigens are not known. Assay used: immunoSEQ multiplex PCR; TCRdb lists only in-frame clones, some missing. There are roughly 120,000 clones in the sample; 93% occur only once, and 1% to 1.5% lies in the top ten. The starting material was unstimulated CD8+ T cells sorted from spleen or lymph node cells, obtained before transplant. These receptors were obtained from a human donor who was the organ donor for an intestinal transplant. CDR3s include the opening cysteine and the closing phenylalanine or tryptophan. D genes are given only for firm matches. For some rows the clone size is stated as once, few or many, or as a class when expanded; others skip it.

TRBV30,TRBJ1-4,NA,NA,TGTGCAGGGTCTATAGCTAATGAAAAACTGTTTTTT,CAGSIANEKLFF
TRBV6-5,TRBJ2-1,NA,NA,TGTGCCAGCAGCTTAAACTGGGGCAATGAGCAGTTCTTC,CASSLNWGNEQFF
TRBV19,TRBJ2-2,NA,NA,TGTGCCAGTAGTATAGGCTCTAGTTACACCGGGGAGCTGTTTTTT,CASSIGSSYTGELFF
TRBV4-1,TRBJ2-2,NA,TRBD2,TGCGCCAGCAGCCGGGGGGGACTAGCGGCTCCATCTAGCGGGGAGCTGTTTTTT,CASSRGGLAAPSSGELFF
TRBV27,TRBJ1-1,NA,NA,TGTGCCAGCAGGGGGGGAGGGAACACTGAAGCTTTCTTT,CASRGGGNTEAFF
TRBV4-3,TRBJ1-2,NA,NA,TGCGCCAGCAGCCAAGAGGGGGCAGGGGATGGCTACACCTTC,CASSQEGAGDGYTF
TRBV19,TRBJ2-5,once,NA,TGTGCCAGTAGTATGGGGGCTAGCGGCGGGAGTGAGCAGTACTTC,CASSMGASGGSEQYF
TRBV6-5,TRBJ1-1,NA,NA,TGTGCCAGCACTCCCCGGGCCATGAACACTGAAGCTTTCTTT,CASTPRAMNTEAFF
TRBV7-9,TRBJ2-7,once,NA,TGTGCCAGCAACCCTGGGGGGAACCCCTACGAGCAGTACTTC,CASNPGGNPYEQYF
TRBV5-5,TRBJ2-7,NA,NA,TGTGCCAGCAGCTTGTTCGGGGGAAACGAGCAGTACTTC,CASSLFGGNEQYF
TRBV28,TRBJ1-1,once,TRBD1,TGTGCCAGCAGTTTATTGGGGACAGGGGGGAACACTGAAGCTTTCTTT,CASSLLGTGGNTEAFF
TRBV4-2,TRBJ2-1,NA,TRBD2,TGTGCCAGCAGCCAAGATGGCGGGAGGGTCAATGAGCAGTTCTTC,CASSQDGGRVNEQFF
TRBV5-1,TRBJ1-5,NA,NA,TGCGCCAGCAGCTCAGGGTCCAATCAGCCCCAGCATTTT,CASSSGSNQPQHF
TRBV2,TRBJ1-2,NA,NA,TGTGCCAGCAGTGGGACAGAAGAGGTTTGGGGCTATGGCTACACCTTC,CASSGTEEVWGYGYTF
TRBV16,TRBJ2-1,NA,NA,TGTGCCAGCAGCCATAGGCAGGGGATGTACAATGAGCAGTTCTTC,CASSHRQGMYNEQFF
TRBV6-1,TRBJ2-1,NA,TRBD2,TGTGCCAGCATAATACTAGCGGCCCTTTACAATGAGCAGTTCTTC,CASIILAALYNEQFF
TRBV11-2,TRBJ2-7,NA,NA,TGTGCCAGCAGCTTAGGATATGCAGACTACGAGCAGTACTTC,CASSLGYADYEQYF
TRBV29-1,TRBJ2-1,NA,TRBD1,TGCAGCGTTGATTTAACAGGGGGGCAGTTCTTC,CSVDLTGGQFF
TRBV19,TRBJ2-1,once,TRBD2,TGTGCCAGCAAAATGGGAGCGGGAGATCACAATGAGCAGTTCTTC,CASKMGAGDHNEQFF
TRBV29-1,TRBJ2-6,NA,NA,TGCAGCGTTGAACCTCCCCCTGGGGCCAACGTCCTGACTTTC,CSVEPPPGANVLTF
TRBV6-5,TRBJ2-7,NA,TRBD2,TGTGCCAGCAACCGACCTAGCGGGGTACCTTACGAGCAGTACTTC,CASNRPSGVPYEQYF
TRBV6-5,TRBJ2-6,NA,NA,TGTGCCAGCCAAGGTCTGGGCTCTGGGGCCAACGTCCTGACTTTC,CASQGLGSGANVLTF
TRBV27,TRBJ2-7,NA,TRBD1,TGTGCCAGCGGTGACAGGGCCTACGAGCAGTACTTC,CASGDRAYEQYF
TRBV30,TRBJ2-3,NA,TRBD2,TGTGCCTGGAGTGCCAGCGGGGGAGATACGCAGTATTTT,CAWSASGGDTQYF
TRBV14,TRBJ1-1,once,NA,TGTGCCAGCAGCCAAGATGGAGCCTCGACCGGGGTGAACACTGAAGCTTTCTTT,CASSQDGASTGVNTEAFF
TRBV7-2,TRBJ2-7,NA,NA,TGTGCCAGCAGCGGGCGACAGGAGATTCCCTACGAGCAGTACTTC,CASSGRQEIPYEQYF
TRBV4-3,TRBJ2-7,NA,TRBD2,TGCGCCAGCAGCCAATCTAGCGGGAGGGTCCACGAGCAGTACTTC,CASSQSSGRVHEQYF
TRBV13,TRBJ1-5,NA,NA,TGTGCCAGCAGCTTAGATAAGGGACGGGCTTCGCCCCAGCATTTT,CASSLDKGRASPQHF